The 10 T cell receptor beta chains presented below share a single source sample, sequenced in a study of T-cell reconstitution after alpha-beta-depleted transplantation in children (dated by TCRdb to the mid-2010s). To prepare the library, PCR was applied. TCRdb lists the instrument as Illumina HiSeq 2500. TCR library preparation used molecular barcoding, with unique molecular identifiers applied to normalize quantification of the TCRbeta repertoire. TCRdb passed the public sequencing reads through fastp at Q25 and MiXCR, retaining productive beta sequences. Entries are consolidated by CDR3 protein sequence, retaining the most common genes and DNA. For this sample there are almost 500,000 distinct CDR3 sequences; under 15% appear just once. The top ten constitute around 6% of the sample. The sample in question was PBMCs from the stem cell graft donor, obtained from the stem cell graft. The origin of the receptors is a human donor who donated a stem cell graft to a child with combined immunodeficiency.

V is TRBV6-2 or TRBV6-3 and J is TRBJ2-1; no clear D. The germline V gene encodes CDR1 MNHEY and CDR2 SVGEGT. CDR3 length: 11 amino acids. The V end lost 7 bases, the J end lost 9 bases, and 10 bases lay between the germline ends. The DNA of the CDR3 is TGTGCCAGCATCTTTGGAAGTGAGCAGTTCTTC. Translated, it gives CASIFGSEQFF.

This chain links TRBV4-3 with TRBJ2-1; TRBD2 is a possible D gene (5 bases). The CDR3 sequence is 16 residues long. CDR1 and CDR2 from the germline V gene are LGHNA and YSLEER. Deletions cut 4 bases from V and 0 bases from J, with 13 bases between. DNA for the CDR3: TGCGCCAGCAGCCTGTCAGCGGTCAGCTCCTACAATGAGCAGTTCTTC. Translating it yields CASSLSAVSSYNEQFF.

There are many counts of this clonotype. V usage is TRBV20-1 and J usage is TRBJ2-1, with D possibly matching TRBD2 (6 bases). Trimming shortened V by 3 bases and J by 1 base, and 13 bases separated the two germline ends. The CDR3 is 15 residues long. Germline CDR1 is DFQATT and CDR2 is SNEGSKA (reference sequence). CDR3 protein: CSASGSFGSYNEQFF. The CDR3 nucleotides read TGCAGTGCTAGCGGGAGTTTTGGGTCCTACAATGAGCAGTTCTTC.

Here the CDR3 DNA reads TGTGCCAGCAGTCTCAGACCTAGCGGGGTTGTGTTCTTC. This encodes CASSLRPSGVVFF. This chain links TRBV12-3 or TRBV12-4 with TRBJ2-1; 9 bases map to TRBD2. This CDR3 is built from 13 residues. Trimming at V came to 5 bases and at J to 15 bases, leaving 11 bases not matched to a gene.

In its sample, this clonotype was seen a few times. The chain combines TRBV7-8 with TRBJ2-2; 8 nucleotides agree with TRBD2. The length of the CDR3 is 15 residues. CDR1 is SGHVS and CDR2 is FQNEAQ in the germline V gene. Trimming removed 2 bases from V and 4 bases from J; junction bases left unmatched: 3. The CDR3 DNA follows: TGTGCCAGCAGCTTACTCCTAGCGGGCACCGGGGAGCTGTTTTTT. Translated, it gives CASSLLLAGTGELFF.

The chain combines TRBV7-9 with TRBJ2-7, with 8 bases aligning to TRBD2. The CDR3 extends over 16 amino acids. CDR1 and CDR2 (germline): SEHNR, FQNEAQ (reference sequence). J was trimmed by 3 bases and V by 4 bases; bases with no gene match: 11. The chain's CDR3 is CASSSGLAGSIYEQYF. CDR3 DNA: TGTGCCAGCAGCTCCGGGCTAGCGGGTTCGATCTACGAGCAGTACTTC.

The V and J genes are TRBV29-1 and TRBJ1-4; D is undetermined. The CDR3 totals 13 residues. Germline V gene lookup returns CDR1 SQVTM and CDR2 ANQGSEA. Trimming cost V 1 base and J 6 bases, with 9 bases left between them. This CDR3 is CSVEVQTHEKLFF. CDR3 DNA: TGCAGCGTTGAAGTTCAGACGCATGAAAAACTGTTTTTT.

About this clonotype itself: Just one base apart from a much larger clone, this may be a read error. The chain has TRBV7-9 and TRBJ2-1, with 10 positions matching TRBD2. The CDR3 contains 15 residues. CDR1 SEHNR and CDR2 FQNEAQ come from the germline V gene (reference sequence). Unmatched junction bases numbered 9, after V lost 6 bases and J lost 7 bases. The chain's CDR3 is CASSTLAGDINEQFF. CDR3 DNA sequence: TGTGCCAGCAGTACCCTAGCGGGGGATATTAATGAGCAGTTCTTC.

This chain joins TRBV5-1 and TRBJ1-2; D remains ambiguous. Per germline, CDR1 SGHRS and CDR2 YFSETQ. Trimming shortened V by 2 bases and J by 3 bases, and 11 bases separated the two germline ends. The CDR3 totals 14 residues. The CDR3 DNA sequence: TGCGCCAGCAGCTTCACAAAGGAGGACTATGGCTACACCTTC. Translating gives CASSFTKEDYGYTF.

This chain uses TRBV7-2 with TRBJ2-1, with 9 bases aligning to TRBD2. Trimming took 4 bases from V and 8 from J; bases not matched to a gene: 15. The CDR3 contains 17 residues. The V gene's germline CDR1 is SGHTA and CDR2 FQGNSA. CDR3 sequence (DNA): TGTGCCAGCAGCTATATGGTAGCGGGGGAGCTTTACGATGAGCAGTTCTTC. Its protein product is CASSYMVAGELYDEQFF.